The clone carrying this T cell receptor beta chain was seen ten or more times. Its antigen is not identified. The TCR beta CDR3 regions underwent amplification using RNA transcripts as the source. The TCR CDR3 first-round RT-PCR relied on the HTBI primer set. A single record per CDR3 protein comes from TCRdb applying MiXCR to the multiplex PCR reads. The top ten hold around 19% of the sample, which has more than 350,000 distinct CDR3 sequences, roughly 14% seen once. This record belongs to a study of T cells in Graves' hyperthyroidism and ophthalmopathy. Points from the study as a whole: Progression to ophthalmopathy was predicted a median of roughly seven months early. Most thyroid clonotypes that were expanded above 0.001 also turned up in blood.

Deletions cut 4 bases from V and 0 bases from J, with 12 bases between. The CDR3 contains 16 residues. CDR1 and CDR2 (germline): SGHTA, FQGNSA. This chain uses TRBV7-2 with TRBJ2-2; TRBD2 might be the D (5 bases). Specimen: blood. The source of this sequence is a woman aged 25 to 39 with Graves' ophthalmopathy. CDR3 bases: TGTGCCAGCAGCTCTAGCCGGCAGGCGAACACCGGGGAGCTGTTTTTT. Protein: CASSSSRQANTGELFF. The full variable domain, rest sourced from reference TRBV7-2 and TRBJ2-2, is GAGVSQSPSNKVTEKGKDVELRCDPISGHTALYWYRQSLGQGLEFLIYFQGNSAPDKSGLPSDRFSAERTGGSVSTLTIQRTQQEDSAVYLCASSSSRQANTGELFFGEGSRLTVL.